This T cell receptor beta chain emerged from a study of T-cell memory formation after mild COVID-19. Study findings and constraints: Researchers report contracting CD4+ clones mostly in CM and EM, with CD8+ clones in EMRA. Balance between CD4 and CD8 was seen in clones contracting day 15 to 85, and a CD4+ lean was seen in later expanders. The study detected some responding clones in pre-infection memory, suggesting cross-reactive memory joined.

As regards this clonotype: Its cognate antigen is unknown.

Amplification by 5'RACE using constant-segment primers produced TCR alpha and TCR beta cDNA libraries that carried sample barcodes and UMIs. MiXCR, run by TCRdb on the 5' RACE reads, gives a single entry per CDR3 protein. This table has about 360,000 distinct CDR3 sequences, around 14% appearing once. Trimming took 6 bases from V and 5 from J; bases not matched to a gene: 10. Germline V gene lookup returns CDR1 MNHEY and CDR2 SMNVEV (reference sequence). The CDR3 sequence is 15 residues long. The specimen was PBMCs or a T cell subset sorted from them (not recorded which). The chain combines TRBV27 with TRBJ2-4, with 7 bases matching TRBD1. This receptor was identified in a man between 18 and 35 years old who had mild COVID-19 (a few samples of this study predate the infection). Cell type and time point are not known. The CDR3 sequence is CASSRDRTRQNIQYF. CDR3 bases: TGTGCCAGCAGCCGGGACAGAACCCGCCAAAACATTCAGTACTTC.